There are a few counts of the clone carrying this T cell receptor beta chain. The junction departs from the called germline gene at one end, perhaps through a read error. Germline V lookup: CDR1 SSHAT, CDR2 FNYEAQ (reference sequence). The CDR3 is made up of 16 amino acids. The sample is drawn from a study of T cells in Graves' hyperthyroidism and ophthalmopathy. Researchers amplified the TCR beta CDR3 regions from RNA transcripts. The TCR CDR3 first-round RT-PCR relied on the HTBI primer set. Via MiXCR, TCRdb re-called the multiplex PCR reads, giving one row per CDR3 protein. In the table there are roughly 740,000 distinct CDR3 sequences, 16% of which are singletons.

The TCR was taken from a man younger than 30 with Graves' hyperthyroidism. What was sequenced was blood. The V and J genes are TRBV7-7 and TRBJ2-2, with 12 bases aligning to TRBD2. The CDR3 DNA sequence: TGTGCTAGCAGCCCCCGACTAGCGGGAGCGGGCGGGGAGCTGTTTTTT. Its protein product is CASSPRLAGAGGELFF.